This T cell receptor (beta chain) is drawn from a study of PD-1 blockade in classical Hodgkin lymphoma. Some clones are missing from TCRdb's copy, which holds only in-frame ones; the method was immunoSEQ multiplex PCR. The repertoire holds about 76,000 clones, with 75% to 90% as singletons. The V and J ends lost 5 bases and 6 bases respectively, with 10 bases between them. The CDR3 has 12 amino acids. Germline V CDR1 and CDR2: SEHNR, FQNEAQ (reference sequence). Each patient relapsed following autologous stem cell transplantation, and prior brentuximab vedotin exposure differed. Reported best responses ranged across complete response, partial response or progressive disease. Regarding the study as a whole: Relapsed/refractory patients reportedly had lower baseline diversity than newly diagnosed patients.

A remark on this clone: Its antigen is as yet unknown.

Sequencing was performed on peripheral blood mononuclear cells (PBMCs), taken at baseline. The genes are TRBV7-9 and TRBJ1-1, with D possibly TRBD1 on 5 matching bases. The TCR was taken from a human donor with classical Hodgkin lymphoma. CDR3 region: CASSRGAAEAFF. CDR3 bases: TGTGCCAGCAGCCGAGGGGCCGCTGAAGCTTTCTTT.